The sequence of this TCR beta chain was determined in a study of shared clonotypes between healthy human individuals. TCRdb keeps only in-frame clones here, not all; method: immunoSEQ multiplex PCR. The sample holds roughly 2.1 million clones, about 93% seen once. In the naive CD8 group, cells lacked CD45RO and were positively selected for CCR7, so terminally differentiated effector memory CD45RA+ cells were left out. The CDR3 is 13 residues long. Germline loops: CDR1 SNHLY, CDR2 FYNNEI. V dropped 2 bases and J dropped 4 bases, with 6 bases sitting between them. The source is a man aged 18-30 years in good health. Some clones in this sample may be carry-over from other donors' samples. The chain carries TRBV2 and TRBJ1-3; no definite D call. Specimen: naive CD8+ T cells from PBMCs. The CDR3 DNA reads TGTGCCAGCAGTGAACGAGGGGGAAACACCATATATTTT. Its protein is CASSERGGNTIYF.